The 32 T cell receptor beta chains in this list originate from one sample, sequenced in a study of response to subunit inactivated influenza vaccine. TCRdb independently ran MiXCR on the RT-PCR reads; one entry per CDR3 protein. The sample shows hundreds of thousands of distinct CDR3 sequences, around 13% of them seen only once. The material sequenced was PBMCs from blood, taken roughly 48 days after vaccination. These receptors were collected from a man in his fifties who received an inactivated influenza vaccine.

This clonotype was seen ten or more times. This chain uses TRBV6-6 with TRBJ2-7; D is possibly TRBD2 (5 bases). In germline, CDR1 is MNHNY, CDR2 SVGAGI (reference sequence). This CDR3 region has 12 residues. V was cut by 5 bases and J by 3 bases, with 8 bases left in between. Here the CDR3 DNA reads TGTGCCAGCAGTACCGACTACTACGAGCAGTACTTC. This sequence encodes CASSTDYYEQYF.

This clonotype was recorded many times. This chain joins TRBV29-1 and TRBJ2-5; the D is unclear. Germline V gene sequence: CDR1 SQVTM, CDR2 ANQGSEA. Trimming took off 7 bases at V and 2 bases at J, with 14 bases between the two ends. This CDR3 is 13 amino acids long. The CDR3 nucleotides read TGCAGCGCTGGACCTAACGCGCAAGAGACCCAGTACTTC. This gives the protein CSAGPNAQETQYF.

A note on this clonotype: A much bigger clone sits one base away, suggesting this may be a read error. The chain has TRBV6-1 and TRBJ1-5; D unclear. Looked up from germline, CDR1 is MNHNS and CDR2 is SASEGT. V gave up 6 bases and J gave up 1 base, with 13 bases separating them. The CDR3 is made up of 15 amino acids. CDR3 nucleotide sequence: TGTGCCAGCAGCCCATACGCGGGCAGCAATCAGCCCCAGCATTTT. Protein sequence: CASSPYAGSNQPQHF.

This clonotype was counted only a few times. This rearrangement joins TRBV5-1 to TRBJ2-3; 10 bases agree with TRBD2. V dropped 1 base and J dropped 5; count of bases not matched to a gene: 13. This CDR3 has 18 amino acids. Germline lookup yields CDR1 SGHRS and CDR2 YFSETQ. The CDR3 DNA is TGCGCCAGCAGCTTGCCCCTAGCGGGGGTCTCCTCGGGAGATACGCAGTATTTT. It encodes CASSLPLAGVSSGDTQYF.

The chain links TRBV28 to TRBJ2-3; tentatively, D is TRBD1 or TRBD2 (6 bases each). Germline CDR1 is MDHEN and CDR2 is SYDVKM. This CDR3 contains 15 residues. Trimming left V 5 bases short and J 4 bases short, with 16 bases between. The CDR3, as DNA: TGTGCCAGCAGTCCTTTGGGGGGCCCCCCAGATACGCAGTATTTT. This gives the protein CASSPLGGPPDTQYF.

The V and J genes are TRBV11-2 and TRBJ2-1; D remains unclear. In germline, CDR1 is SGHAT, CDR2 FQNNGV. This CDR3 has 16 amino acids. Trimming cost V 4 bases and J 0 bases, with 13 bases left between them. CDR3 bases: TGTGCCAGCAGCTCAACCCTTTTGAGCTCCTACAATGAGCAGTTCTTC. Translated, it gives CASSSTLLSSYNEQFF.

The V and J genes are TRBV9 and TRBJ1-1, with no clear D. CDR1 SGDLS and CDR2 YYNGEE come from the germline V gene. This CDR3 region has 15 residues. Trimming shortened V by 0 bases and J by 3 bases, and 12 bases separated the two germline ends. CDR3 bases: TGTGCCAGCAGCGTAGAGGGCGGGCGGGACACTGAAGCTTTCTTT. As protein: CASSVEGGRDTEAFF. The full variable domain, in which reference TRBV9 and TRBJ1-1 provide the parts outside the CDR3, is DSGVTQTPKHLITATGQRVTLRCSPRSGDLSVYWYQQSLDQGLQFLIQYYNGEERAKGNILERFSAQQFPDLHSELNLSSLELGDSALYFCASSVEGGRDTEAFFGQGTRLTVV.

The chain links TRBV2 to TRBJ1-1, with D possibly being TRBD1 (6 bases). The germline CDR1 and CDR2 sequences are SNHLY and FYNNEI. This CDR3 comprises 14 residues. V gave up 7 bases and J gave up 5 bases, with 17 bases separating them. The chain's CDR3 is CASNIDRSLTEAFF. The CDR3 nucleotides are TGTGCCAGCAACATCGACAGGTCATTAACTGAAGCTTTCTTT.

This clonotype was seen more than once but under ten times. The DNA of the CDR3 is TGTGCCAGCAGTAGACAGGCGGATCAGCCCCAGCATTTT. This codes for CASSRQADQPQHF. The chain joins TRBV6-1 to TRBJ1-5; perhaps TRBD1 as D (6 bases). The V gene's germline CDR1 is MNHNS and CDR2 SASEGT. V gave up 5 bases and J gave up 5 bases, with 10 bases separating them. The CDR3 contains 13 residues.

This clonotype was detected ten times or more. The J gene is TRBJ2-7, the V gene TRBV12-3 or TRBV12-4; TRBD2 might be the D (7 bases). CDR3 length: 15 amino acids. Trimming took 5 bases from V and 5 from J, leaving 19 bases between them. In nucleotides, the CDR3 is TGTGCCAGCAGTCCTCAGCGAGGGGGGGCCGACGAGCAGTACTTC. This gives the protein CASSPQRGGADEQYF.

This clonotype showed up just a few times. This rearrangement joins TRBV7-3 to TRBJ2-2, with D perhaps TRBD2 (5 bases). The length of the CDR3 is 18 residues. The germline V and J ends were trimmed by 2 bases and 4 bases, with 20 bases remaining between them. CDR1 and CDR2 (germline): SGHTA, FQGTGA. CDR3 coding DNA: TGTGCCAGCAGCTTACAGCCCCTAGCAATGAGCGGCACCGGGGAGCTGTTTTTT. This gives the protein CASSLQPLAMSGTGELFF. Variable domain in full (rest from reference TRBV7-3 and TRBJ2-2): GAGVSQTPSNKVTEKGKYVELRCDPISGHTALYWYRQSLGQGPEFLIYFQGTGAADDSGLPNDRFFAVRPEGSVSTLKIQRTERGDSAVYLCASSLQPLAMSGTGELFFGEGSRLTVL.

This clonotype was picked up a small number of times. J is TRBJ2-2 and V is TRBV12-3 or TRBV12-4, with TRBD2 as a possible D gene (6 bases). V gave up 5 bases and J gave up 1 base, with 11 bases separating them. CDR3 length: 15 residues. CDR3 coding DNA: TGTGCCAGCAGTGCCAGACTAGGGAACACCGGGGAGCTGTTTTTT. Translation gives CASSARLGNTGELFF.

This clonotype was seen only a few times. V is TRBV7-2 and J is TRBJ2-1, with a possible D match to TRBD2 (6 bases). This CDR3 is 13 amino acids long. Trimming removed 0 bases at V and 7 bases at J, with 7 bases between. The V gene's germline CDR1 is SGHTA and CDR2 FQGNSA. Written as DNA, the CDR3 is TGTGCCAGCAGCTTAGCGACTAGGAATGAGCAGTTCTTC. Translating gives CASSLATRNEQFF.

The V call is TRBV7-2, the J call TRBJ2-3; D is possibly TRBD1 (6 bases). Germline CDR1 reads SGHTA; CDR2 reads FQGNSA. V lost 2 bases, J lost 3 bases, and 18 bases lay in between. This CDR3 is 17 amino acids long. CDR3 region: CASSLIPQGLVTDTQYF. The CDR3 nucleotides are TGTGCCAGCAGCTTAATACCTCAGGGGCTGGTTACAGATACGCAGTATTTT.

V usage is TRBV5-5 and J usage is TRBJ1-5, with a tentative D call TRBD1 (5 bases). CDR1 and CDR2 (germline): SGHKS, YYEKEE (reference sequence). This CDR3 comprises 13 residues. Trimming left V 1 base short and J 8 bases short, with 10 bases between. The CDR3 DNA sequence: TGTGCCAGCAGCTTGACAGGAAAGGAGCCCCAGCATTTT. It codes for CASSLTGKEPQHF.

V gene TRBV5-5 combines with J gene TRBJ2-1, with D maybe TRBD1 (5 bases). This CDR3 spans 15 amino acids. The germline V and J ends were trimmed by 5 bases and 0 bases, with 12 bases remaining between them. CDR1 and CDR2 from the germline V gene are SGHKS and YYEKEE (reference sequence). In DNA form, the CDR3 reads TGTGCCAGCAGACAGACAGCAAGCTCCTACAATGAGCAGTTCTTC. Protein sequence: CASRQTASSYNEQFF.

This clonotype has more than one count but fewer than ten. This chain links TRBV28 with TRBJ2-3, with 8 bases that match TRBD1. CDR1 and CDR2 from the germline V gene are MDHEN and SYDVKM. The ends lost 6 bases at V and 3 bases at J; junction bases unmatched: 8. There are 15 residues in the CDR3. DNA of the CDR3: TGTGCCAGCAGAACCCTGAGACAGGGGACAGATACGCAGTATTTT. It codes for CASRTLRQGTDTQYF. The variable domain in full, completed from reference TRBV28 and TRBJ2-3, reads DVKVTQSSRYLVKRTGEKVFLECVQDMDHENMFWYRQDPGLGLRLIYFSYDVKMKEKGDIPEGYSVSREKKERFSLILESASTNQTSMYLCASRTLRQGTDTQYFGPGTRLTVL.

The chain is built from TRBV7-8 and TRBJ2-7; 7 bases are a match to TRBD1. This CDR3 spans 14 amino acids. Germline V gene data show CDR1 as SGHVS and CDR2 as FQNEAQ. V lost 0 bases and J lost 6; bases outside the gene matches: 5. In DNA, the CDR3 is TGTGCCAGCAGCTTAGCTTTCGGGACAGCCGAGCAGTACTTC. Amino acids: CASSLAFGTAEQYF. Full variable domain (remainder filled in from reference TRBV7-8 and TRBJ2-7): GAGVSQSPRYKVAKRGQDVALRCDPISGHVSLFWYQQALGQGPEFLTYFQNEAQLDKSGLPSDRFFAERPEGSVSTLKIQRTQQEDSAVYLCASSLAFGTAEQYFGPGTRLTVT.

Many counts were recorded for this clonotype. V and J are TRBV5-1 and TRBJ2-2, with D unclear. Germline-derived CDR1 and CDR2 are SGHRS and YFSETQ. Trimming pared 0 bases from V and 0 bases from J, leaving 6 bases between. This CDR3 is built from 15 residues. Here the CDR3 reads CASSLEAANTGELFF. For the CDR3, the DNA is TGCGCCAGCAGCTTGGAGGCAGCGAACACCGGGGAGCTGTTTTTT.

This clonotype was picked up a small number of times. A much more abundant neighbour one base away suggests this may be a read error. The V call is TRBV29-1, the J call TRBJ2-5; possibly TRBD2 for D (5 bases). The CDR3 runs to 11 residues. V lost 2 bases and J 14 bases, leaving 15 bases between the germline ends. CDR1 and CDR2 from the germline V gene are SQVTM and ANQGSEA. Here the CDR3 reads CSVERAGGGYF. In nucleotides, the CDR3 is TGCAGCGTTGAAAGGGCGGGTGGAGGATACTTC.

The chain employs TRBV20-1 and TRBJ2-1, with 9 bases lining up with TRBD1. The CDR3 length is 14 residues. Germline V gives CDR1 DFQATT, CDR2 SNEGSKA (reference sequence). V was clipped by 3 bases and J by 7 bases; unmatched bases: 7. This chain's CDR3 is CSARTGTGKNEQFF. CDR3 nucleotide sequence: TGCAGTGCTAGGACCGGGACAGGGAAAAATGAGCAGTTCTTC.

The gene calls are TRBV5-1 and TRBJ2-5, with 7 positions matching TRBD1. The CDR3 spans 14 residues. The junction had 5 bases not matched to a gene; V was cut back by 3 bases and J by 3 bases. Germline V gene data show CDR1 as SGHRS and CDR2 as YFSETQ. CDR3 residues: CASSWGTAEETQYF. The CDR3 DNA follows: TGCGCCAGCAGCTGGGGGACAGCAGAAGAGACCCAGTACTTC.

The chain joins TRBV4-3 to TRBJ2-7; 9 bases are shared with TRBD2. The CDR3 spans 15 residues. V lost 1 base to trimming and J lost 7 bases; unmatched junction nucleotides: 8. Germline CDR1 reads LGHNA; CDR2 reads YSLEER. DNA for the CDR3: TGCGCCAGCAGCCAAGTAGCTAGCGGGAAAGGTGAGCAGTACTTC. Translated, it gives CASSQVASGKGEQYF.

The gene calls are TRBV3-1 and TRBJ1-6, with D perhaps TRBD1 (5 bases). From germline, CDR1 is LGHDT and CDR2 YNNKEL (reference sequence). V was clipped by 1 base and J by 10 bases, with 11 bases between them. This CDR3 is 14 amino acids long. CDR3 region: CASSQGVQGSPLHF. In DNA form, the CDR3 reads TGTGCCAGCAGCCAAGGGGTCCAGGGCTCACCCCTCCACTTT.

The chain uses TRBV19 and TRBJ2-1, with a weak D call TRBD1 (6 bases). Germline loops: CDR1 LNHDA, CDR2 SQIVND (reference sequence). With 6 bases removed from V and 7 bases from J, the gap between germline ends came to 16 bases. The CDR3 extends over 14 amino acids. CDR3 nucleotide sequence: TGTGCCAGTAGGTACAGGGCAACCCAGAATGAGCAGTTCTTC. As protein: CASRYRATQNEQFF.

This clonotype was detected many times. The rearrangement links TRBV20-1 to TRBJ2-7; the D gene is possibly TRBD2 (6 bases). This CDR3 has 13 amino acids. The V gene lost 5 bases and the J gene lost 0 bases, with 11 bases spanning the gap. Looked up from germline, CDR1 is DFQATT and CDR2 is SNEGSKA (reference sequence). The CDR3 DNA sequence: TGCAGTGCTCGCGGGACGGACTCCTACGAGCAGTACTTC. Its protein is CSARGTDSYEQYF.

This clonotype was counted at least ten times. The rearrangement uses TRBV11-2 and TRBJ2-1, with 7 bases aligning to TRBD2. The V gene's germline CDR1 is SGHAT and CDR2 FQNNGV. With V trimmed by 6 bases and J by 10 bases, 3 bases remained unmatched. This CDR3 contains 11 residues. The DNA of the CDR3 is TGTGCCAGCAGGGCGGGGGTCGAGCAGTTCTTC. This sequence encodes CASRAGVEQFF.

This clonotype was counted a few times. V gene TRBV5-5 combines with J gene TRBJ1-1; tentative D call: TRBD1 (6 bases). Trimming left V 4 bases short and J 1 base short, with 14 bases between. CDR1 and CDR2 from the germline V gene are SGHKS and YYEKEE (reference sequence). CDR3 length: 15 residues. CDR3 residues: CASSGYGQSNTEAFF. DNA of the CDR3: TGTGCCAGCAGCGGTTATGGACAGTCGAACACTGAAGCTTTCTTT.

The table lists this clonotype with many counts. This sequence joins TRBV24-1 and TRBJ2-1; 9 bases are shared with TRBD1. From germline, CDR1 is KGHDR and CDR2 SFDVKD. J lost 0 bases, V lost 3 bases, and 5 bases had no gene match. The CDR3 covers 17 residues. CDR3 region: CATSDLATGGSYNEQFF. In DNA form, the CDR3 reads TGTGCCACCAGTGATCTCGCGACAGGGGGCTCCTACAATGAGCAGTTCTTC.

V and J are TRBV27 and TRBJ2-1, with TRBD1 identical over 8 bases. The V gene end was trimmed by 5 bases and the J gene end by 7 bases; junction bases not matched to a gene: 7. Germline loops: CDR1 MNHEY, CDR2 SMNVEV (reference sequence). The CDR3 extends over 14 amino acids. CDR3 sequence (DNA): TGTGCCAGCAGTCGGGACAGGCAATCGAATGAGCAGTTCTTC. This translates into CASSRDRQSNEQFF.

The chain uses TRBV7-9 and TRBJ2-3, with 12 positions matching TRBD2. V shed 5 bases and J 3 bases; nucleotides not matched to a gene: 9. Germline CDR1 is SEHNR and CDR2 is FQNEAQ (reference sequence). The CDR3 covers 17 residues. CDR3 in amino acids: CASSSSTSGSSTDTQYF. The DNA for the CDR3 is TGTGCCAGCAGCAGCTCGACTAGCGGGAGTTCGACAGATACGCAGTATTTT.

The chain uses TRBV20-1 and TRBJ2-3; 9 nucleotides align to TRBD2. The CDR3 has 18 amino acids. Germline CDR1 DFQATT, CDR2 SNEGSKA (reference sequence). The trim removed 0 bases at V and 0 bases at J, leaving 10 bases unmatched. The CDR3 DNA reads TGCAGTGCTAGAGATTGGCTAGCGGGGAGTTCTAGCACAGATACGCAGTATTTT. The encoded protein is CSARDWLAGSSSTDTQYF.